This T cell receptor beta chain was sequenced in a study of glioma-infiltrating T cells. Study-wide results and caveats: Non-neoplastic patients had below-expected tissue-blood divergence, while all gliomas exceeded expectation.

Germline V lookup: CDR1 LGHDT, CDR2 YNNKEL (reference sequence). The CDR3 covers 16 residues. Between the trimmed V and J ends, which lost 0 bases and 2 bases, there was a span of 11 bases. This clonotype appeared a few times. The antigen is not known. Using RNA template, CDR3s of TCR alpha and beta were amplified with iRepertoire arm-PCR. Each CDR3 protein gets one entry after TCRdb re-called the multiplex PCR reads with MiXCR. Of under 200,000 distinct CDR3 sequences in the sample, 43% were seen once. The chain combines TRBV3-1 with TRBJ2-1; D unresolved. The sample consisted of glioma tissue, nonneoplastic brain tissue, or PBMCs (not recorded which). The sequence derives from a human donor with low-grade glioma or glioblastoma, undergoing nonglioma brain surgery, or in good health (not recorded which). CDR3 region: CASSQDRLDPYNEQFF. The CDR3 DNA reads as TGTGCCAGCAGCCAAGATCGGCTAGACCCCTACAATGAGCAGTTCTTC.